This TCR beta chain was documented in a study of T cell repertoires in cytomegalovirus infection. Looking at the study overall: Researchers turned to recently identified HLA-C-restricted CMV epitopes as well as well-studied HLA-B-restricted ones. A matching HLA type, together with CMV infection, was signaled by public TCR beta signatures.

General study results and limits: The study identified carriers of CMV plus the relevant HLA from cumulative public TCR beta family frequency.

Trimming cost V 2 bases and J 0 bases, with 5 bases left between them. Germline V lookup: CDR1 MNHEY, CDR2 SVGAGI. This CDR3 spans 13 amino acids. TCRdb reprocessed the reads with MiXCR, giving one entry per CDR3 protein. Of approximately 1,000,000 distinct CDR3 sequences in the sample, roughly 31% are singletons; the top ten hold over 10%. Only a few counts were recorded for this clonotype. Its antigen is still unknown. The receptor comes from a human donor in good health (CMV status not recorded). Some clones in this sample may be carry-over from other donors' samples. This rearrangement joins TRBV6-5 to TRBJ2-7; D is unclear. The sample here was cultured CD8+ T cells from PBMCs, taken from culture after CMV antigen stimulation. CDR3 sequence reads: CASSYQSSYEQYF. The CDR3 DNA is TGTGCCAGCAGTTACCAGAGCTCCTACGAGCAGTACTTC.